This TCR beta chain is drawn from a study of metastatic and nonmetastatic thyroid tumors. With MiXCR, TCRdb called clones anew from the PCR reads. The sample holds some 31,000 clones; roughly a sixth are singletons and the top ten take around 6.6%. The study, taken as a whole, reports: Compared with benign nodules, malignant thyroid tumors were reported to have significantly higher TCR beta diversity in both blood and tumor.

This CDR3 is 15 amino acids long. V dropped 0 bases and J dropped 2 bases, with 8 bases sitting between them. Germline lookup yields CDR1 LGHNA and CDR2 YNFKEQ. A word on this clone: Its matching antigen is unknown.

Treatment of any kind had been given to no patient before thyroid surgery. Sequenced: blood. This chain links TRBV4-2 with TRBJ1-5; no clear D gene. This receptor was identified in a female donor with papillary thyroid cancer or a benign thyroid nodule (not recorded which). Some clones in this sample may be carry-over from other donors' samples. The CDR3 loop is CASSQDPTGNQPQHF. The CDR3 DNA follows: TGTGCCAGCAGCCAAGATCCAACAGGCAATCAGCCCCAGCATTTT.